This TCR beta chain comes out of a study of neurological immune-mediated disorders. A single record per CDR3 protein comes from TCRdb applying MiXCR to the 5' RACE reads. The table shows 70,000 to 95,000 distinct CDR3 sequences, with over 15% occurring only once. There are many counts of this clonotype. The receptor's source is a woman aged 40-49 years in good health. The sample was PBMCs.

DNA for the CDR3: TGTGCCAGCAGCCAGGGCCCGGGGGGGCCTGGGGAGCTGTTTTTT. Protein product: CASSQGPGGPGELFF. The chain combines TRBV7-2 with TRBJ2-2, with TRBD2 matching 8 bases. The CDR3 length is 15 residues. Germline CDR1 is SGHTA and CDR2 is FQGNSA. After removal of 5 bases from V and 8 bases from J, the junction contained 10 bases not matched to a gene. Supplemented by reference TRBV7-2 and TRBJ2-2, the full variable domain reads GAGVSQSPSNKVTEKGKDVELRCDPISGHTALYWYRQSLGQGLEFLIYFQGNSAPDKSGLPSDRFSAERTGGSVSTLTIQRTQQEDSAVYLCASSQGPGGPGELFFGEGSRLTVL.